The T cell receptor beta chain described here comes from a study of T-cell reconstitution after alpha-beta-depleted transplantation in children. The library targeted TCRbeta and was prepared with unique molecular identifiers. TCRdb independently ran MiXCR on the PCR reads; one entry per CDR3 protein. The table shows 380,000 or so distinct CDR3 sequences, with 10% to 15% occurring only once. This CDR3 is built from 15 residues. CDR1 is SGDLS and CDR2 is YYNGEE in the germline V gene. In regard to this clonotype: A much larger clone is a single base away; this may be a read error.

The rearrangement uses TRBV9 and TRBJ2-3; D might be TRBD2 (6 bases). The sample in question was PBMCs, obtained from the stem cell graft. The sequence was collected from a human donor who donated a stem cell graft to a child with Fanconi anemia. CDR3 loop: CTSSRDLPTTDTQYF. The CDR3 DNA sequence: TGTACCAGCAGCCGGGACTTGCCAACCACAGATACGCAGTATTTT.